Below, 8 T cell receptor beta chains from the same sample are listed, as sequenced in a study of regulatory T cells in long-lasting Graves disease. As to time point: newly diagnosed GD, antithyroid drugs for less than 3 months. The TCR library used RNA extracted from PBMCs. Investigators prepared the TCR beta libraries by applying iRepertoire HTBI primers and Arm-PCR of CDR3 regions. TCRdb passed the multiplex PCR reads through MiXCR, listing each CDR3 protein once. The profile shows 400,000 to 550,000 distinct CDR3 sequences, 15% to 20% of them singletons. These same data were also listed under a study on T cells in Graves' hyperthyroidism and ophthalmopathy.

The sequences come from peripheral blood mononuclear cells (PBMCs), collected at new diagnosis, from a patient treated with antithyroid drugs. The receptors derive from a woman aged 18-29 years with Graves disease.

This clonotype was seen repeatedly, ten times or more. DNA of the CDR3: TGTGCCAGCAGTCCAGCGGGAACCCAACCCTGGCAGTACTTC. Translated: CASSPAGTQPWQYF. This rearrangement joins TRBV12-3 or TRBV12-4 to TRBJ2-7; 7 nucleotides align to TRBD2. The CDR3 is made up of 14 amino acids. With 5 bases clipped from V and 9 bases from J, the junction kept 13 bases outside the gene matches.

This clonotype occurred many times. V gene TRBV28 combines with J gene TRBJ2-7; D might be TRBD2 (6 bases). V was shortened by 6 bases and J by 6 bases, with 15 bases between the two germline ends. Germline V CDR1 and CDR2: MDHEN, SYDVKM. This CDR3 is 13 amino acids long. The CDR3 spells CASSVGVGGEQYF. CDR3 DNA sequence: TGTGCCAGCAGCGTAGGGGTGGGAGGCGAGCAGTACTTC.

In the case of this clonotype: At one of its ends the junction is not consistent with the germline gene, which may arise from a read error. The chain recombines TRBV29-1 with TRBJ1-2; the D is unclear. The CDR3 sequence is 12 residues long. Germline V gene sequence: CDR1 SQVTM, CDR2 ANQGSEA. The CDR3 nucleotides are TGCAGCGTTGAGCTGGATACAGATTGGGAAGCCTTC. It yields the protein CSVELDTDWEAF. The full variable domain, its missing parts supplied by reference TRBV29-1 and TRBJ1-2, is SAVISQKPSRDICQRGTSLTIQCQVDSQVTMMFWYRQQPGQSLTLIATANQGSEATYESGFVIDKFPISRPNLTFSTLTVSNMSPEDSSIYLCSVELDTDWEAFGSGTRLTVV.

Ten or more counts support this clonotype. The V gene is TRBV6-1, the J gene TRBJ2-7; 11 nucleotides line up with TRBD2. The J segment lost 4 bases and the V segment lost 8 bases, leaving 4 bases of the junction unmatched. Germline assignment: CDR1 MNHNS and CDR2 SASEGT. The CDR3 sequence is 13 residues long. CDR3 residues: CASLAGGAYEQYF. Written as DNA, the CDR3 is TGTGCCAGCCTAGCGGGAGGAGCGTACGAGCAGTACTTC.

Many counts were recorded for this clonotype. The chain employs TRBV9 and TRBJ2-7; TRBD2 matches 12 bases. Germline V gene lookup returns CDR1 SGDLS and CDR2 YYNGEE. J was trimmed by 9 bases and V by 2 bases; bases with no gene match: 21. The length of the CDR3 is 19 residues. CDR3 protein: CASSVQPSTELAGGVGQYF. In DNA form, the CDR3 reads TGTGCCAGCAGCGTCCAACCCTCGACGGAACTAGCGGGAGGAGTAGGGCAGTACTTC.

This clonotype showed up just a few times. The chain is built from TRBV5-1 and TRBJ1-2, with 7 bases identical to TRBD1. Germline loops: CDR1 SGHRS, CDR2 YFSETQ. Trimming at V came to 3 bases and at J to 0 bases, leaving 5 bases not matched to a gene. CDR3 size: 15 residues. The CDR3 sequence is CASSWGQLANYGYTF. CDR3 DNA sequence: TGCGCCAGCAGCTGGGGACAGCTAGCTAACTATGGCTACACCTTC. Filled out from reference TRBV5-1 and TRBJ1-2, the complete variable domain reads KAGVTQTPRYLIKTRGQQVTLSCSPISGHRSVSWYQQTPGQGLQFLFEYFSETQRNKGNFPGRFSGRQFSNSRSEMNVSTLELGDSALYLCASSWGQLANYGYTFGSGTRLTVV.

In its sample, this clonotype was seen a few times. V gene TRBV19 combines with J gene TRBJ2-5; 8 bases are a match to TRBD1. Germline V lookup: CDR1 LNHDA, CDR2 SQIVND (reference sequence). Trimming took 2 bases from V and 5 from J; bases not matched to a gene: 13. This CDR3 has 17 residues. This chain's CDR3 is CASSIQGALRNWETQYF. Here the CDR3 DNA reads TGTGCCAGTAGTATACAGGGGGCGCTTCGAAACTGGGAGACCCAGTACTTC.

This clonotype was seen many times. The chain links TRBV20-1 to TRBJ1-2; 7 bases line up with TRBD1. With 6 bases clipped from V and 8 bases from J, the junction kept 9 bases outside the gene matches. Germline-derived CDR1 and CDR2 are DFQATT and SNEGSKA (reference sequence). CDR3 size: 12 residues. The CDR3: CSASGQVDGYTF. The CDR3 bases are TGCAGTGCCTCAGGACAGGTTGACGGCTACACCTTC.